The clone carrying this TCR beta chain was picked up many times. This CDR3 comprises 12 residues. With 4 bases removed from V and 13 bases from J, the gap between germline ends came to 11 bases. CDR1 is SGHTA, CDR2 FQGNSA, per germline. The TCR beta CDR3 regions underwent amplification using RNA transcripts as the source. The HTBI set primed first-round TCR CDR3 RT-PCR. MiXCR was run by TCRdb on the multiplex PCR reads, yielding one entry per CDR3 protein. The data show about 400,000 distinct CDR3 sequences, around 13% seen once. This record belongs to a study of T cells in Graves' hyperthyroidism and ophthalmopathy. For the study at large: Peripheral blood was taken when the disease was first diagnosed, before any treatment began.

The sample comprised blood. The gene calls are TRBV7-2 and TRBJ1-6, with D perhaps matching TRBD1 (6 bases). This TCR was sampled from a woman between 18 and 29 years old with Graves' hyperthyroidism. The CDR3 DNA sequence: TGTGCCAGCAGCTCCCAGGGGATTCCCCTCCACTTT. This sequence encodes CASSSQGIPLHF.